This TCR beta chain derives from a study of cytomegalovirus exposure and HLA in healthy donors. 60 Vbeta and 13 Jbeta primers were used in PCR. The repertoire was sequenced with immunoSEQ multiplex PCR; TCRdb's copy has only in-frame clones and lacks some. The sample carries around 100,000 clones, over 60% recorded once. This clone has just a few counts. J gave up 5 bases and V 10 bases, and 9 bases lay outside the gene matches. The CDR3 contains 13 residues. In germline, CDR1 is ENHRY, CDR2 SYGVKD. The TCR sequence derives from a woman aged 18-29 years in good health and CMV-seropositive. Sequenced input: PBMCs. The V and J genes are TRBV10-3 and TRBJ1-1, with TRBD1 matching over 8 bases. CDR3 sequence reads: CATATGVPTEAFF. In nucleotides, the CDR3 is TGTGCCACCGCGACAGGGGTCCCAACTGAAGCTTTCTTT.